This TCR beta chain was captured by sequencing in a study of regulatory T cells in long-lasting Graves disease. Background on the study: Over 5 years on antithyroid drugs plus positive TSH receptor antibodies marked Graves' disease as persistent. Study results and caveats: TRBV28 was favored in persistent disease, as were TRBJ1-2 and TRBJ2-5.

Libraries of TCR beta came from iRepertoire HTBI primers plus Arm-PCR of CDR3 regions. Original methodology: Segment identification across samples yielded around 61 TRBV and roughly 14 TRBJ segments. MiXCR was run by TCRdb on the multiplex PCR reads, yielding one entry per CDR3 protein. TCRdb's processing, not the authors', yielded these V and J calls. The sample lists 700,000 or so distinct CDR3 sequences, about 32% seen once, with around 42% in the top ten. This clonotype was seen a handful of times. Its antigen remains unknown. The sample's time point: persistent/refractory GD, antithyroid drugs over 5 years with positive TRAb. Extracted PBMC RNA gave rise to the TCR library. Patients came from an endocrinology department in Xi'an, China. Germline CDR1 is SGHVS and CDR2 is FQNEAQ. The CDR3 length is 18 residues. Deletions cut 3 bases from V and 1 base from J, with 21 bases between.

The material was peripheral blood mononuclear cells (PBMCs), obtained when the disease was refractory, from a patient treated with antithyroid drugs. The rearrangement links TRBV7-8 to TRBJ1-1; no firm D call. The clonotype comes from a female donor with Graves disease. The CDR3, as DNA: TGTGCCAGCAGCTTGTCTGGCAAGAACACATACAAGAACACTGAAGCTTTCTTT. Protein: CASSLSGKNTYKNTEAFF.